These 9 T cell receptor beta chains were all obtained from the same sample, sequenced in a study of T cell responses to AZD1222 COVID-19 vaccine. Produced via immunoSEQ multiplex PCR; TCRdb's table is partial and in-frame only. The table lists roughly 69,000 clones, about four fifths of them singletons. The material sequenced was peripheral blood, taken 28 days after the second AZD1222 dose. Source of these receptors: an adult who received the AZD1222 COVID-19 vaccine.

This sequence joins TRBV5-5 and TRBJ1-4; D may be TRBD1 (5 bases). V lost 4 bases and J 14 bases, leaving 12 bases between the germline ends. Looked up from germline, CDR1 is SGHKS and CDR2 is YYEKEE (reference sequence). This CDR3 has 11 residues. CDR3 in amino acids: CASSPDRQLFF. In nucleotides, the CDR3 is TGTGCCAGCAGCCCTGACAGACAGCTGTTTTTT.

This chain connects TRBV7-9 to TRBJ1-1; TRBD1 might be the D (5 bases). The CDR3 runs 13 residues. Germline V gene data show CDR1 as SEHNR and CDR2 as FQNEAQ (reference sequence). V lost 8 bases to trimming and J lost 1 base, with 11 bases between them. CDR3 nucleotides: TGTGCCAGCGTGGGGACGGAGAACACTGAAGCTTTCTTT. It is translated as CASVGTENTEAFF.

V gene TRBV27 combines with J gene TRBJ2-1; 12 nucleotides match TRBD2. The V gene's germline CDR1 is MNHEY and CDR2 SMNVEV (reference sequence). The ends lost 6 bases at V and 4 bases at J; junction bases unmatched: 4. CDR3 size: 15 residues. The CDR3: CASRPGTSGYNEQFF. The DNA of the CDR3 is TGTGCCAGCAGACCCGGGACTAGCGGGTACAATGAGCAGTTCTTC.

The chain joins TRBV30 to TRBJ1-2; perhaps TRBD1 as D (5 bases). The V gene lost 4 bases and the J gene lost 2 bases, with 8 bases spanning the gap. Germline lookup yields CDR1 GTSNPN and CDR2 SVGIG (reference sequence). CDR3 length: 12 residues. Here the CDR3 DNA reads TGTGCCTGGACGACAGAAAACTATGGCTACACCTTC. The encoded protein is CAWTTENYGYTF.

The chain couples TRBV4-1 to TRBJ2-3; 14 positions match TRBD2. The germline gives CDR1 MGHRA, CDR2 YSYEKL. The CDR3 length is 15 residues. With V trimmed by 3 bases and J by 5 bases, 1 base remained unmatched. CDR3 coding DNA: TGCGCCAGCAGCCACGGACTAGCGGGGGGAGATACGCAGTATTTT. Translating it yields CASSHGLAGGDTQYF.

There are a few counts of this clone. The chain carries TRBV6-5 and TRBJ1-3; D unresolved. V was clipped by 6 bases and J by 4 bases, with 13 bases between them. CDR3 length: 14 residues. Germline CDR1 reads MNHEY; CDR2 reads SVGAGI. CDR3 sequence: CASRTGSWGNTIYF. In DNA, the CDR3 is TGTGCCAGCAGGACGGGGTCTTGGGGAAACACCATATATTTT.

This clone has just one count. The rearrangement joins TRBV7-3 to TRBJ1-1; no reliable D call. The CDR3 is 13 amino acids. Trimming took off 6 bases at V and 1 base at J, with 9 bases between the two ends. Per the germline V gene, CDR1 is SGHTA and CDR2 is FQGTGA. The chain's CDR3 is CASSQDQNTEAFF. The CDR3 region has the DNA TGTGCCAGCAGTCAGGATCAGAACACTGAAGCTTTCTTT.

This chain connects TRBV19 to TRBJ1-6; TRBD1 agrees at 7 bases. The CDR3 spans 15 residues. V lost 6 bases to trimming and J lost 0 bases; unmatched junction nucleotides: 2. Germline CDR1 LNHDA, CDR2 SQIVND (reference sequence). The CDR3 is CASRQGSSYNSPLHF. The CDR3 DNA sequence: TGTGCCAGTAGACAGGGGAGCTCCTATAATTCACCCCTCCACTTT. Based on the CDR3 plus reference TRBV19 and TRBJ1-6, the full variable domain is DGGITQSPKYLFRKEGQNVTLSCEQNLNHDAMYWYRQDPGQGLRLIYYSQIVNDFQKGDIAEGYSVSREKKESFPLTVTSAQKNPTAFYLCASRQGSSYNSPLHFGNGTRLTVT.

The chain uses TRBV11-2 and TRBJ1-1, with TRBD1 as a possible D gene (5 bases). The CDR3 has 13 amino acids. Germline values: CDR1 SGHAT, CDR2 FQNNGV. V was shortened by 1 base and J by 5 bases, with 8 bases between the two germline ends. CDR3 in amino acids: CASSLARGTEAFF. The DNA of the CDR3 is TGTGCCAGCAGCTTAGCGAGGGGAACTGAAGCTTTCTTT.